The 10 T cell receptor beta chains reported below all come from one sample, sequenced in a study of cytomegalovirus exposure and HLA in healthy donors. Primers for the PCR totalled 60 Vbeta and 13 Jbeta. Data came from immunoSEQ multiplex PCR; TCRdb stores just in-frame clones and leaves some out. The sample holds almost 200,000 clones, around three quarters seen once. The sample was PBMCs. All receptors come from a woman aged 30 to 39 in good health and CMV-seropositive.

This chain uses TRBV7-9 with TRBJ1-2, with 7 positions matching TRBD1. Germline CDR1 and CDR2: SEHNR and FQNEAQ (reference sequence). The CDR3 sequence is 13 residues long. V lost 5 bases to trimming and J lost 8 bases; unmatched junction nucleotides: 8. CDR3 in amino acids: CASSRTGYQGYTF. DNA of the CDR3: TGTGCCAGCAGCCGGACAGGATACCAAGGCTACACCTTC.

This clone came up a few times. The CDR3 DNA is TGTGCCAGCAGTATCGGGCTAGCGGGCTCCTACGAGCAGTACTTC. Translating gives CASSIGLAGSYEQYF. The chain recombines TRBV6-5 with TRBJ2-7; 8 bases fit TRBD2. Germline V gives CDR1 MNHEY, CDR2 SVGAGI. This CDR3 has 15 amino acids. V dropped 5 bases and J dropped 0; count of bases not matched to a gene: 6.

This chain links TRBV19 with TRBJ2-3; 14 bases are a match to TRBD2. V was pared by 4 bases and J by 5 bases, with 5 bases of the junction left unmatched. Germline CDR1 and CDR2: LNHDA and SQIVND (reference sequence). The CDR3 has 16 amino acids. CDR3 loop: CASSTGTSGSIDTQYF. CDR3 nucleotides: TGTGCCAGTAGTACTGGGACTAGCGGGAGTATAGATACGCAGTATTTT.

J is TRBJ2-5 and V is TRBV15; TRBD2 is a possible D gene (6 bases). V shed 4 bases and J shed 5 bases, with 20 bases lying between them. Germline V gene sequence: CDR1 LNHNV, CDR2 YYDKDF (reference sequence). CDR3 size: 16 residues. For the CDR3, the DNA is TGTGCCACCAGCACGCCCTGGGGGAGGATTGGGGAGACCCAGTACTTC. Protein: CATSTPWGRIGETQYF.

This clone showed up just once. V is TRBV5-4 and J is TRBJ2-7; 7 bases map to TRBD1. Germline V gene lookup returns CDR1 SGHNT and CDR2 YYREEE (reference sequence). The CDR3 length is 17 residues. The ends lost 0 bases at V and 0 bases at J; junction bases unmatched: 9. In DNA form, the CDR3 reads TGTGCCAGCAGCTTGGGAGGGGGCGCTGGAGCCTCCTACGAGCAGTACTTC. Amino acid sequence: CASSLGGGAGASYEQYF.

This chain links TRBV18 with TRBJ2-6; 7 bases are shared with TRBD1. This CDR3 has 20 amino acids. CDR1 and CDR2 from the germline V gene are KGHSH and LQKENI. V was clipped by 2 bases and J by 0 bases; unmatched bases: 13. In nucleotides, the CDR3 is TGTGCCAGCTCACCAATAGACAGGGACATTTACAGCTCTGGGGCCAACGTCCTGACTTTC. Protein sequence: CASSPIDRDIYSSGANVLTF.

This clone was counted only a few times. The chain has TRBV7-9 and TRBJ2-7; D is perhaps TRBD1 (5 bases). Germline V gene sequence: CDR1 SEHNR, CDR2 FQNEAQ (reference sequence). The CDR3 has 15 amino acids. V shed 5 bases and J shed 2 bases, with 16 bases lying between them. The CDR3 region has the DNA TGTGCCAGCAGCCCACCTGGGGCTTTCACCTACGAGCAGTACTTC. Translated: CASSPPGAFTYEQYF.

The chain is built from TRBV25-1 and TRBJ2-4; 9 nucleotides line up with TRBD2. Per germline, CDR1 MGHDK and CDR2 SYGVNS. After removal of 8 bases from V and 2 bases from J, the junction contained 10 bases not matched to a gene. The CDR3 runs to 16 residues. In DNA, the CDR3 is TGTGCCAGCGAAAGGGGAGCGGGGGGCTCCAAAAACATTCAGTACTTC. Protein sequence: CASERGAGGSKNIQYF.

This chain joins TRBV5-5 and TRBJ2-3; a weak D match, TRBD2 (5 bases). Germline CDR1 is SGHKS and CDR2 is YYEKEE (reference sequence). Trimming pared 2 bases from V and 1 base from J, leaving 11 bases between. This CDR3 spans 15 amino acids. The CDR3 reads CASSLIGERTDTQYF. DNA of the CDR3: TGTGCCAGCAGCTTAATCGGGGAGCGCACAGATACGCAGTATTTT.

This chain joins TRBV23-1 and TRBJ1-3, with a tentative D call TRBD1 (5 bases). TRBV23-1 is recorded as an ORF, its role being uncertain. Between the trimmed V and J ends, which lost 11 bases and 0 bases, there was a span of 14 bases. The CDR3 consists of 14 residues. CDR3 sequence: CAFCRVNSGNTIYF. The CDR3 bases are TGCGCCTTTTGCAGGGTGAACTCTGGAAACACCATATATTTT.